This T cell receptor (beta chain) was identified during a study of blood T cell repertoires in COVID-19. For the study at large: Some COVID-19 samples were acute and others convalescent; all came from the United States, Italy and Spain.

Looked up from germline, CDR1 is SEHNR and CDR2 is FQNEAQ (reference sequence). CDR3 length: 12 residues. With 2 bases removed from V and 2 bases from J, the gap between germline ends came to 2 bases. Measured with immunoSEQ multiplex PCR; TCRdb has only the in-frame clones, and not every one. The repertoire holds about 140,000 clones, with 65% to 85% as singletons. The chain joins TRBV7-9 to TRBJ2-3; no definite D call. The receptor comes from a human donor in a cohort sampled during active COVID-19. The source material was peripheral blood. The CDR3 region is CASSLLTDTQYF. For the CDR3, the DNA is TGTGCCAGCAGCTTACTCACAGATACGCAGTATTTT.